These 18 T cell receptor beta chains were all obtained from the same sample, sequenced in a study of PD-L1 blockade in urothelial cancer. The time point was: pretreatment peripheral blood. Sequencing used immunoSEQ multiplex PCR; TCRdb keeps in-frame clones, though not all of them. The sample records more than 15,000 clones, approximately 91% being singletons. The material sequenced was PBMCs, taken around atezolizumab (anti-PD-L1) treatment. These receptor sequences come from a man aged 65-85 years with urothelial cancer.

The CDR3 DNA sequence: TGTGCCAGCAGCTTGCGACAGGAGAGTAATGAGCAGTTCTTC. This codes for CASSLRQESNEQFF. The chain carries TRBV11-3 and TRBJ2-1; the D gene is possibly TRBD1 (6 bases). The V gene lost 3 bases and the J gene lost 7 bases, with 13 bases spanning the gap. The CDR3 has 14 amino acids. The V gene's germline CDR1 is SGHNT and CDR2 YENEEA.

The rearrangement uses TRBV5-1 and TRBJ2-1; 12 bases are shared with TRBD2. J lost 4 bases, V lost 1 base, and 18 bases had no gene match. The CDR3 extends over 21 amino acids. Germline-derived CDR1 and CDR2 are SGHRS and YFSETQ. CDR3 nucleotide sequence: TGCGCCAGCAGCTTGAATTTTGCGTCTAGCGGGGGGGCCGGTTTTTACAATGAGCAGTTCTTC. Translated, it gives CASSLNFASSGGAGFYNEQFF.

V gene TRBV7-6 combines with J gene TRBJ2-1; TRBD2 matches at 7 bases. V was clipped by 4 bases and J by 5 bases; unmatched bases: 5. The CDR3 length is 14 residues. CDR1 and CDR2 from the germline V gene are SGHVS and FNYEAQ. For the CDR3, the DNA is TGTGCCAGCAGCTCTCTAGCGGCCCACAATGAGCAGTTCTTC. Translation gives CASSSLAAHNEQFF.

This sequence joins TRBV13 and TRBJ2-7; the D gene is possibly TRBD2 (5 bases). The CDR3 length is 12 residues. Trimming stripped 5 bases from V and 6 bases from J, with 11 bases between. Per germline, CDR1 PRHDT and CDR2 FYEKMQ (reference sequence). Here the CDR3 reads CASSITSSEQYF. CDR3 bases: TGTGCCAGCAGCATCACTAGTTCCGAGCAGTACTTC.

The chain combines TRBV30 with TRBJ1-3; D gene unclear. The CDR3 is made up of 15 amino acids. The germline V gene has CDR1 GTSNPN and CDR2 SVGIG (reference sequence). The V and J ends lost 2 bases and 0 bases respectively, with 11 bases between them. Here the CDR3 DNA reads TGTGCCTGGAGTATTCCGGGGTCCTCTGGAAACACCATATATTTT. Translation gives CAWSIPGSSGNTIYF. Full variable domain (remainder filled in from reference TRBV30 and TRBJ1-3): SQTIHQWPATLVQPVGSPLSLECTVEGTSNPNLYWYRQAAGRGLQLLFYSVGIGQISSEVPQNLSASRPQDRQFILSSKKLLLSDSGFYLCAWSIPGSSGNTIYFGEGSWLTVV.

The chain combines TRBV5-1 with TRBJ2-2, with a weak D call TRBD1 (7 bases). V was cut by 2 bases and J by 1 base, with 15 bases left in between. The CDR3 loop spans 17 amino acids. Germline V gene data show CDR1 as SGHRS and CDR2 as YFSETQ. The CDR3 sequence: CASSLYGGTENTGELFF. CDR3 nucleotide sequence: TGCGCCAGCAGCTTATATGGGGGGACAGAGAACACCGGGGAGCTGTTTTTT.

The chain employs TRBV5-1 and TRBJ1-4, with 9 bases that match TRBD1. The J segment lost 5 bases and the V segment lost 4 bases, leaving 3 bases of the junction unmatched. CDR3 length: 14 residues. Germline V CDR1 and CDR2: SGHRS, YFSETQ. The CDR3 region has the DNA TGCGCCAGCAGCCCGGGACAGGGAAATGAAAAACTGTTTTTT. It specifies CASSPGQGNEKLFF.

Of note for this clone: At one end the junction does not follow the germline gene, possibly because of a read error. CDR3 coding DNA: TGTGCCAGTAGTACTGCGGGGAGAAACTACGGGCAGTACTTC. Residues: CASSTAGRNYGQYF. This chain connects TRBV19 to TRBJ2-7; a possible D gene is TRBD2 (6 bases). The CDR3 is 14 amino acids. Germline CDR1 and CDR2: LNHDA and SQIVND (reference sequence).

The chain uses TRBV28 and TRBJ2-2; 7 bases are shared with TRBD1. Germline-derived CDR1 and CDR2 are MDHEN and SYDVKM. Trimming at V came to 6 bases and at J to 9 bases, leaving 7 bases not matched to a gene. CDR3 length: 13 residues. DNA of the CDR3: TGTGCCAGCAGGAAAACAGGGGACCGGGAGCTGTTTTTT. Its translation: CASRKTGDRELFF.

This clone was detected only once. The V gene is TRBV6-1, the J gene TRBJ2-1; TRBD2 is a possible D gene (5 bases). This CDR3 region has 14 residues. V was cut by 2 bases and J by 7 bases, with 12 bases left in between. Germline V gene sequence: CDR1 MNHNS, CDR2 SASEGT. The CDR3, as DNA: TGTGCCAGCAGTGAATCGCGGGTGGATAATGAGCAGTTCTTC. This codes for CASSESRVDNEQFF.

The chain is built from TRBV19 and TRBJ2-6; D not certain. This CDR3 is 18 amino acids long. Germline CDR1 LNHDA, CDR2 SQIVND (reference sequence). V lost 9 bases, J lost 0 bases, and 21 bases lay in between. The CDR3 protein is CASGKEDGFFSGANVLTF. CDR3 nucleotide sequence: TGTGCCAGCGGCAAAGAAGACGGGTTTTTCTCTGGGGCCAACGTCCTGACTTTC.

This sequence joins TRBV25-1 and TRBJ1-1; D is ambiguous. The CDR3 covers 12 residues. Germline V gene lookup returns CDR1 MGHDK and CDR2 SYGVNS. V was clipped by 4 bases and J by 7 bases, with 10 bases between them. CDR3 coding DNA: TGTGCCAGCAGTGGACACGTCTATGAAGCTTTCTTT. As protein: CASSGHVYEAFF. Full variable domain (outside the CDR3, taken from reference TRBV25-1 and TRBJ1-1): EADIYQTPRYLVIGTGKKITLECSQTMGHDKMYWYQQDPGMELHLIHYSYGVNSTEKGDLSSESTVSRIRTEHFPLTLESARPSHTSQYLCASSGHVYEAFFGQGTRLTVV.

The chain joins TRBV19 to TRBJ2-1; D not resolved. Trimming removed 3 bases from V and 0 bases from J, with 9 bases in between. Germline CDR1 is LNHDA and CDR2 is SQIVND (reference sequence). This CDR3 spans 15 amino acids. CDR3 residues: CASSMPRLSYNEQFF. CDR3 DNA: TGTGCCAGTAGTATGCCCAGGCTCTCCTACAATGAGCAGTTCTTC. Using reference TRBV19 and TRBJ2-1 for the parts outside the CDR3, the full variable domain is DGGITQSPKYLFRKEGQNVTLSCEQNLNHDAMYWYRQDPGQGLRLIYYSQIVNDFQKGDIAEGYSVSREKKESFPLTVTSAQKNPTAFYLCASSMPRLSYNEQFFGPGTRLTVL.

The chain carries TRBV4-1 and TRBJ2-1, with D perhaps TRBD2 (5 bases). Germline V gene lookup returns CDR1 MGHRA and CDR2 YSYEKL. With 0 bases removed from V and 6 bases from J, the gap between germline ends came to 9 bases. The CDR3 sequence is 14 residues long. In DNA form, the CDR3 reads TGCGCCAGCAGCCAAGAGAGGCGGGTCAATGAGCAGTTCTTC. Translating it yields CASSQERRVNEQFF.

The chain couples TRBV30 to TRBJ2-7, with D perhaps TRBD1 (5 bases). Trimming left V 4 bases short and J 1 base short, with 5 bases between. Germline lookup yields CDR1 GTSNPN and CDR2 SVGIG (reference sequence). The CDR3 is made up of 11 amino acids. The CDR3 sequence is CAWTGSYEQYF. DNA for the CDR3: TGTGCCTGGACAGGGTCCTACGAGCAGTACTTC.

A few counts support this clone. This chain connects TRBV2 to TRBJ1-1; TRBD1 agrees at 8 bases. There are 11 residues in the CDR3. Germline V gene sequence: CDR1 SNHLY, CDR2 FYNNEI. The V segment lost 7 bases and the J segment 10 bases; nucleotides outside the gene matches: 5. Written as DNA, the CDR3 is TGTGCCAGCACGTACGACAGGGGAGCTTTCTTT. It yields the protein CASTYDRGAFF.

This chain uses TRBV9 with TRBJ2-2; 9 nucleotides agree with TRBD1. Germline V gene data show CDR1 as SGDLS and CDR2 as YYNGEE. With V trimmed by 3 bases and J by 4 bases, 4 bases remained unmatched. The CDR3 is made up of 15 amino acids. CDR3 DNA sequence: TGTGCCAGCAGCGCGGACAGGGGTCGCACCGGGGAGCTGTTTTTT. Residues: CASSADRGRTGELFF. The variable domain in full, completed from reference TRBV9 and TRBJ2-2, reads DSGVTQTPKHLITATGQRVTLRCSPRSGDLSVYWYQQSLDQGLQFLIQYYNGEERAKGNILERFSAQQFPDLHSELNLSSLELGDSALYFCASSADRGRTGELFFGEGSRLTVL.

This chain joins TRBV6-7 and TRBJ1-5; 9 bases are shared with TRBD1. TRBV6-7 carries the ORF label, with uncertain function. V lost 10 bases and J lost 6; bases outside the gene matches: 13. The CDR3 runs to 15 residues. CDR3 sequence (DNA): TGTGCCAACGAGACCCCACAGGGGGCGGGTCAGCCCCAGCATTTT. Its translation is CANETPQGAGQPQHF.